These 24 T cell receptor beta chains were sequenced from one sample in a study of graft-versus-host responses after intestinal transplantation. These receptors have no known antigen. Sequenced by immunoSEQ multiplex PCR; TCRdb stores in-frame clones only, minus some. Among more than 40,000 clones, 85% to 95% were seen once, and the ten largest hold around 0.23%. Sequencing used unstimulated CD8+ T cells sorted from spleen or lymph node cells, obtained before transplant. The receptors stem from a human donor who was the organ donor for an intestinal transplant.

The CDR3 bases are TGCGCCAGCAGCCAAGATCGGGTCGGGTCGCAAGAAAAACTGTTTTTT. This gives the protein CASSQDRVGSQEKLFF. The chain employs TRBV4-3 and TRBJ1-4, with unresolved D. V shed 0 bases and J shed 8 bases, with 16 bases lying between them. This CDR3 has 16 amino acids. The germline V gene encodes CDR1 LGHNA and CDR2 YSLEER.

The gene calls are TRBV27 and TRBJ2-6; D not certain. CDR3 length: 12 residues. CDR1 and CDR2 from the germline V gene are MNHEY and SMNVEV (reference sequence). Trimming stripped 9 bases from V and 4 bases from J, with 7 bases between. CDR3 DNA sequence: TGTGCCAGTTCCGTCGGGGCCAACGTCCTGACTTTC. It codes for CASSVGANVLTF. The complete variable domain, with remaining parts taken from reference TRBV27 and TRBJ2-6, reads EAQVTQNPRYLITVTGKKLTVTCSQNMNHEYMSWYRQDPGLGLRQIYYSMNVEVTDKGDVPEGYKVSRKEKRNFPLILESPSPNQTSLYFCASSVGANVLTFGAGSRLTVL.

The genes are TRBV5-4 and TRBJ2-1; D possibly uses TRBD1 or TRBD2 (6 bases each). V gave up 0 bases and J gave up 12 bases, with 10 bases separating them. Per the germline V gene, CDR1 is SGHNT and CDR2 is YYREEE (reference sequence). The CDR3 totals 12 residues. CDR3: CASSLEGGMQFF. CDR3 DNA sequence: TGTGCCAGCAGCTTGGAGGGGGGCATGCAGTTCTTC. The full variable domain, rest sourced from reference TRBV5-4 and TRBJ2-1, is ETGVTQSPTHLIKTRGQQVTLRCSSQSGHNTVSWYQQALGQGPQFIFQYYREEENGRGNFPPRFSGLQFPNYSSELNVNALELDDSALYLCASSLEGGMQFFGPGTRLTVL.

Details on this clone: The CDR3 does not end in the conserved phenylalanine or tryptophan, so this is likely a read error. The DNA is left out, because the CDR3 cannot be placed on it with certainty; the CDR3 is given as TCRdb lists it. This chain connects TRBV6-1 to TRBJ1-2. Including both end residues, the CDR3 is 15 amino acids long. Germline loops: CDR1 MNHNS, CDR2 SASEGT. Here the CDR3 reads CASKVPVVLIPGFVV.

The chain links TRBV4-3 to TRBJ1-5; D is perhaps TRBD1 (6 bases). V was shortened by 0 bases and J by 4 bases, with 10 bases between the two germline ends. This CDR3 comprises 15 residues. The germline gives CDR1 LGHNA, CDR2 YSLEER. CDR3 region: CASSQDGTQNQPQHF. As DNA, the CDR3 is TGCGCCAGCAGCCAAGATGGGACACAGAATCAGCCCCAGCATTTT.

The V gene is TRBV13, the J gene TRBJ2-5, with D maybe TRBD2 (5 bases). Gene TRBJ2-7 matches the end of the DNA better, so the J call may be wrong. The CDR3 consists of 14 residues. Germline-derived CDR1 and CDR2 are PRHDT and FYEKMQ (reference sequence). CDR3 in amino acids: CASSLGVGAYEQYF. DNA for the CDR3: TGTGCCAGCAGCTTAGGAGTGGGAGCCTACGAGCAGTACTTC.

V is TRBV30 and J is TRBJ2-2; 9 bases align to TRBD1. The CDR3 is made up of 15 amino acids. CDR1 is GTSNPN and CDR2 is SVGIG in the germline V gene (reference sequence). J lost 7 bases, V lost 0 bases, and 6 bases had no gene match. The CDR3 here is CAWSVLQGAVGELFF. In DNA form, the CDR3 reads TGTGCCTGGAGTGTTCTACAGGGGGCCGTCGGGGAGCTGTTTTTT.

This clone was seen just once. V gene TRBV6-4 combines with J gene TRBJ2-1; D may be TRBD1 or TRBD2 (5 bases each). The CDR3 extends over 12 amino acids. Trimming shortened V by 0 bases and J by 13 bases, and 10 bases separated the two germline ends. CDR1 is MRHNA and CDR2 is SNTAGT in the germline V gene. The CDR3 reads CASSDSRGVQFF. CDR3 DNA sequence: TGTGCCAGCAGTGACTCTCGAGGGGTTCAGTTCTTC.

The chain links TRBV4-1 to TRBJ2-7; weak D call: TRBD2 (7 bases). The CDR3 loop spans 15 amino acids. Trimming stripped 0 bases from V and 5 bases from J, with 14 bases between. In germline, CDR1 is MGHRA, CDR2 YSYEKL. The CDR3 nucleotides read TGCGCCAGCAGCCAAGATGGGGGGGGCTTCAACGAGCAGTACTTC. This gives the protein CASSQDGGGFNEQYF.

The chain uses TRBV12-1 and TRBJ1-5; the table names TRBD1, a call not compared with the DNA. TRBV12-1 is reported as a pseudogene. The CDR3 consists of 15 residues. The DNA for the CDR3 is TGTGCCAGCAGCATGGACAGGGGTAGCAATCAGCCCCAGCATTTT. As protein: CASSMDRGSNQPQHF.

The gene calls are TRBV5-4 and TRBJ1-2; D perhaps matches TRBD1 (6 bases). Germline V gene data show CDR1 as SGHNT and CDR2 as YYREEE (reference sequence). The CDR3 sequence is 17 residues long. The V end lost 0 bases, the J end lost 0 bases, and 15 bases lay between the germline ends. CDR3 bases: TGTGCCAGCAGCTTGGGTCCCGGGACACTTGCTAACTATGGCTACACCTTC. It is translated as CASSLGPGTLANYGYTF.

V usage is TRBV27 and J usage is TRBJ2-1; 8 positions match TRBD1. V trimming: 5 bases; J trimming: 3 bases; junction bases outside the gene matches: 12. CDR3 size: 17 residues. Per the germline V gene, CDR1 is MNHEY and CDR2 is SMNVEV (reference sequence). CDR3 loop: CASSPGQGIGIYNEQFF. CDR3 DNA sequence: TGTGCCAGCAGTCCCGGACAGGGTATAGGAATCTACAATGAGCAGTTCTTC.

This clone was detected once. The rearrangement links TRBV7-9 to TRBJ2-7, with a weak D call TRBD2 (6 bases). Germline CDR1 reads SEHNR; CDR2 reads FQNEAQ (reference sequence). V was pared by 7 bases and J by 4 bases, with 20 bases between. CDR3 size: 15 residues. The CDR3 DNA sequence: TGTGCCAGCACCACGGGAGAACACGAAGGGTACGAGCAGTACTTC. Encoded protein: CASTTGEHEGYEQYF.

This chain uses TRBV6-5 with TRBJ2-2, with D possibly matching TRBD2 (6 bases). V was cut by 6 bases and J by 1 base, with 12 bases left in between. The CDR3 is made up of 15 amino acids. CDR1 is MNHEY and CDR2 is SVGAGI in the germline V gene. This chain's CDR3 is CASSHTGENTGELFF. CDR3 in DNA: TGTGCCAGCAGCCACACGGGGGAGAACACCGGGGAGCTGTTTTTT.

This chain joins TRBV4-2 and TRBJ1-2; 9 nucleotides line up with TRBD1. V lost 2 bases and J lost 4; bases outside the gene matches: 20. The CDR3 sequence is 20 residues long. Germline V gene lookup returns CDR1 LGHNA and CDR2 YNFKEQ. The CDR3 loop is CASSQTSDRDRVALSYGYTF. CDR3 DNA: TGTGCCAGCAGCCAAACCAGCGACCGGGACAGGGTGGCTCTCTCCTATGGCTACACCTTC.

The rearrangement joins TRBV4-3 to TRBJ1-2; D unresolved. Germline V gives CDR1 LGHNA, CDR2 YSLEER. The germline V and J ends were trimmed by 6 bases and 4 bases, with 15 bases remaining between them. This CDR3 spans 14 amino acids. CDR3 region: CASRGGPVGYGYTF. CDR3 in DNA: TGCGCCAGCAGGGGAGGGCCGGTGGGCTATGGCTACACCTTC.

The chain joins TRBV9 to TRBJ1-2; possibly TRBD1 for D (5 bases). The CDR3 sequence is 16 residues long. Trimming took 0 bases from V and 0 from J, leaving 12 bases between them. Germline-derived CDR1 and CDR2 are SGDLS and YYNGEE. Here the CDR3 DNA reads TGTGCCAGCAGCGTAGGTGTGGCACAGGCTAACTATGGCTACACCTTC. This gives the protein CASSVGVAQANYGYTF.

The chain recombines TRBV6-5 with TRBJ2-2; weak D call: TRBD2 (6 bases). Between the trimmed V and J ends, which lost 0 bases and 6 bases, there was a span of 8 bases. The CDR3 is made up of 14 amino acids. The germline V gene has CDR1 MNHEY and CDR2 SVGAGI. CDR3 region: CASSYSGEAGELFF. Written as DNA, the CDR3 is TGTGCCAGCAGTTACTCCGGGGAGGCCGGGGAGCTGTTTTTT.

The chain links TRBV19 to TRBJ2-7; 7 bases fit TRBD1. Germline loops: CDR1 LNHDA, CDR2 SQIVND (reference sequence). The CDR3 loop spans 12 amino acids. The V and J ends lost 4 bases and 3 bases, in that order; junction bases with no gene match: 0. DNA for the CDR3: TGTGCCAGTAGTACAGGGGGCTACGAGCAGTACTTC. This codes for CASSTGGYEQYF.

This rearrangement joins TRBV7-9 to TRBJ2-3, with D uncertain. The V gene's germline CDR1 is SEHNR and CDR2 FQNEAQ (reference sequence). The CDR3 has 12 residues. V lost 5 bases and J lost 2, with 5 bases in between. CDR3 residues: CASSQYTDTQYF. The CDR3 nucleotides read TGTGCCAGCAGCCAATACACAGATACGCAGTATTTT.

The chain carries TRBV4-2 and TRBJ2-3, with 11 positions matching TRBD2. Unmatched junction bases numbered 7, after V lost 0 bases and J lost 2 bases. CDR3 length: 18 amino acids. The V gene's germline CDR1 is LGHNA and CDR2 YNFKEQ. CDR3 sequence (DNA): TGTGCCAGCAGCCAAGATCCGACTAGCGGGGTTATCACAGATACGCAGTATTTT. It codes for CASSQDPTSGVITDTQYF.

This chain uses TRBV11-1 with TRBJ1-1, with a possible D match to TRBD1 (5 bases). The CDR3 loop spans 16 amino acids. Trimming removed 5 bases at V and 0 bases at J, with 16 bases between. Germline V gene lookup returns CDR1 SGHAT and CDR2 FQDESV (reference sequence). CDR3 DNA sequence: TGTGCCAGCAGCCCCGGATCGACAGTAATGAACACTGAAGCTTTCTTT. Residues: CASSPGSTVMNTEAFF.

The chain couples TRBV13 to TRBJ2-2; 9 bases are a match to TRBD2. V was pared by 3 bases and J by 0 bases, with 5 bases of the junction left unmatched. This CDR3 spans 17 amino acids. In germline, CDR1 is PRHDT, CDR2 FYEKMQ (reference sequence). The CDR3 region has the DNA TGTGCCAGCAGCTTTGGTAGCGGGGGCCCGAACACCGGGGAGCTGTTTTTT. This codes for CASSFGSGGPNTGELFF.

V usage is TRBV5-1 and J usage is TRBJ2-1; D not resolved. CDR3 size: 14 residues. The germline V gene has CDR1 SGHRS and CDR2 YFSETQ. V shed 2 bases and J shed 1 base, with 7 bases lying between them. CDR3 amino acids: CASSFGGSYNEQFF. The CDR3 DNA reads TGCGCCAGCAGCTTCGGCGGTTCCTACAATGAGCAGTTCTTC.